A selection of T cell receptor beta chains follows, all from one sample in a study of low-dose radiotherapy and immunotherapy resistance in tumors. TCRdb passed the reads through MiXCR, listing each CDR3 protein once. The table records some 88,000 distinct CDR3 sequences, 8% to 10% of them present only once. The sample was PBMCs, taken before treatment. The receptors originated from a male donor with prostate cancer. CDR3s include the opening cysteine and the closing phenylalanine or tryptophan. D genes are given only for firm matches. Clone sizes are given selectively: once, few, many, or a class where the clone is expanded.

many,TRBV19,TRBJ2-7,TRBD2,CASSIQGSGAEQYF,TGTGCCAGTAGTATCCAGGGAAGCGGGGCCGAGCAGTACTTC
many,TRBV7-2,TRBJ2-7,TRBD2,CASSAGGYEQYF,TGTGCCAGCAGCGCGGGGGGCTACGAGCAGTACTTC
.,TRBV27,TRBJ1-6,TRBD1,CASTWTGFVSPLHF,TGTGCCAGCACCTGGACAGGGTTTGTTTCACCCCTCCACTTT
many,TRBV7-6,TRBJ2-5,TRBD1,CASSPSQGALRQETQYF,TGTGCCAGCAGCCCATCACAGGGGGCACTGCGGCAAGAGACCCAGTACTTC
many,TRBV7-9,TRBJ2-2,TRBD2,CASSSPGGGSSGELFF,TGTGCCAGCAGCTCCCCCGGCGGGGGGTCGAGCGGGGAGCTGTTTTTT
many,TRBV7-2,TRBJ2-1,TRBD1,CASRPDRVSYNEQFF,TGTGCCAGCAGGCCAGACAGGGTGTCCTACAATGAGCAGTTCTTC
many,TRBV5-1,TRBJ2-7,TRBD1,CASSLGQGFDEQYF,TGCGCCAGCAGCTTGGGACAGGGGTTCGACGAGCAGTACTTC
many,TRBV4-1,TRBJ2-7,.,CASSEGGVYEQYF,TGCGCCAGCAGCGAGGGGGGGGTCTACGAGCAGTACTTC
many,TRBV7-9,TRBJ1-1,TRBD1,CASSLGQGTKAEAFF,TGTGCCAGCAGCTTGGGACAGGGGACCAAGGCTGAAGCTTTCTTT
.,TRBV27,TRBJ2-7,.,CASSLRGQGSYEQYF,TGTGCCAGCAGTTTACGCGGGCAGGGGTCCTACGAGCAGTACTTC
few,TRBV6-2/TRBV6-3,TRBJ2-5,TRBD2,CASTPLAGGETQYF,TGTGCCAGCACCCCTCTTGCGGGAGGCGAGACCCAGTACTTC
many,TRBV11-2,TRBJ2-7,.,CASSLTGSPEQYF,TGTGCCAGCAGCCTAACCGGCAGCCCCGAGCAGTACTTC
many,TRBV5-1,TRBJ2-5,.,CASSFGYQQVQETQYF,TGCGCCAGCAGCTTCGGTTACCAACAAGTCCAAGAGACCCAGTACTTC
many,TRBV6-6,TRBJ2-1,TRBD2,CASSYSSGSSYNEQFF,TGTGCCAGCAGTTACTCTAGCGGGAGCTCCTACAATGAGCAGTTCTTC
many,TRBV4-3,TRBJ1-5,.,CASSLEAGVGNQPQHF,TGCGCCAGCAGCCTTGAAGCAGGGGTAGGGAATCAGCCCCAGCATTTT
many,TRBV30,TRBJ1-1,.,CAWSRWESTEAFF,TGTGCCTGGAGTAGGTGGGAATCCACTGAAGCTTTCTTT
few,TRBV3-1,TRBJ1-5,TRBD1,CASSRGDRGRQPQHF,TGTGCCAGCAGCCGCGGGGACAGGGGACGTCAGCCCCAGCATTTT
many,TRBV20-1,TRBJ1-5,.,CSAREGSTGESQPQHF,TGCAGTGCTAGAGAGGGCAGCACGGGCGAAAGTCAGCCCCAGCATTTT
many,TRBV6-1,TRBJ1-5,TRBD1,CASSPGTGFGKSNQPQHF,TGTGCCAGCAGTCCCGGGACAGGGTTCGGAAAGAGCAATCAGCCCCAGCATTTT
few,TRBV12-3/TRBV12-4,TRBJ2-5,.,CASSPTGPWETQYF,TGTGCCAGCAGCCCGACTGGTCCCTGGGAGACCCAGTACTTC
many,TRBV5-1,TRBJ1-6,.,CASSLFGGGGNSPLHF,TGCGCCAGCAGCTTATTCGGGGGCGGGGGTAATTCACCCCTCCACTTT
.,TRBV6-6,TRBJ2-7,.,CASSYEETYEQYF,TGTGCCAGCAGTTATGAGGAAACCTACGAGCAGTACTTC
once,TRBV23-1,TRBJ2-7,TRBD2,CASSHSGTSGSYEQYF,TGCGCCAGCAGTCACTCCGGGACTAGCGGGAGCTACGAGCAGTACTTC
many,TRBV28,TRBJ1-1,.,CASSLGGTGNTEAFF,TGTGCCAGCAGTTTAGGGGGCACAGGGAACACTGAAGCTTTCTTT
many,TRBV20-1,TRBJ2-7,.,CSAHNGGATYEQYF,TGCAGTGCCCATAATGGGGGAGCTACCTACGAGCAGTACTTC
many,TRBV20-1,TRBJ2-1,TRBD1,CSAGGPPGQKYNEQFF,TGCAGTGCTGGAGGACCTCCGGGACAGAAATACAATGAGCAGTTCTTC
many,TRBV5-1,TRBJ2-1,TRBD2,CASSQGLAVLGNEQFF,TGCGCCAGCAGCCAAGGACTAGCGGTTTTGGGCAATGAGCAGTTCTTC
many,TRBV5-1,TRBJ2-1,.,CASSPGQEADEQFF,TGCGCCAGCAGCCCGGGACAAGAGGCCGATGAGCAGTTCTTC
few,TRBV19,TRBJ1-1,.,CASSAHSRKGTEAFF,TGTGCCAGTAGTGCCCACAGCCGCAAGGGCACTGAAGCTTTCTTT
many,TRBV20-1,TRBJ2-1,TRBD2,CSAPRGEWGSYNEQFF,TGCAGTGCCCCCCGGGGGGAATGGGGCTCCTACAATGAGCAGTTCTTC
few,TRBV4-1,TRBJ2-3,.,CASSQNPPLGTDTQYF,TGCGCCAGCAGCCAAAACCCTCCTTTAGGCACAGATACGCAGTATTTT
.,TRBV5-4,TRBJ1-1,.,CAYTGGNTEAFF,TGTGCCTATACGGGGGGGAACACTGAAGCTTTCTTT
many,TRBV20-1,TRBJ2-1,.,CSARVMARGANEQFF,TGCAGTGCTAGAGTTATGGCCAGAGGGGCCAATGAGCAGTTCTTC
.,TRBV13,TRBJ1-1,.,CASSPARNEAFF,TGTGCCAGCAGCCCAGCCCGGAATGAAGCTTTCTTT
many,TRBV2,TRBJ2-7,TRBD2,CASSQLTSGSGEQYF,TGTGCCAGCAGTCAACTGACTAGCGGGAGCGGTGAGCAGTACTTC
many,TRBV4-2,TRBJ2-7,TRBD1,CASSQVLPRTGSLHYEQYF,TGTGCCAGCAGCCAAGTACTGCCCCGGACAGGCTCACTCCACTACGAGCAGTACTTC
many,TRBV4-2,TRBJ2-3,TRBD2,CASSLTSGSLDTQYF,TGTGCCAGCAGCCTGACTAGCGGGAGTTTAGATACGCAGTATTTT